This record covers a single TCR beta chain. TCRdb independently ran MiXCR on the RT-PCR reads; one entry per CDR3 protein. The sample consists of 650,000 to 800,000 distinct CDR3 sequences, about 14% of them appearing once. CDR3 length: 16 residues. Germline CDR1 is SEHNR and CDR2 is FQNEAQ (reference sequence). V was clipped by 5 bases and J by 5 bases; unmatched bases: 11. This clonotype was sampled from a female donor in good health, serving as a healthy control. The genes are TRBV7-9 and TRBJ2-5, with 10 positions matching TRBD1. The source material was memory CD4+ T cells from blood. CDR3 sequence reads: CASSTGTGEKKETQYF. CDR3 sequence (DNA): TGTGCCAGCAGCACCGGGACAGGGGAGAAGAAGGAGACCCAGTACTTC.